This T cell receptor beta chain was recovered during a study of blood T cells in healthy people across ages. This clonotype showed up many times. CDR1 is LNHNV and CDR2 is YYDKDF in the germline V gene (reference sequence). The CDR3 runs 12 residues. The V end lost 0 bases, the J end lost 15 bases, and 12 bases lay between the germline ends. The authors ran a second PCR of 7 to 11 cycles using a sample-barcoded 5' primer and a J-beta primer mix. TCRdb analysed the 5' RACE reads with MiXCR anew, one entry per CDR3 protein. The sample records approximately 1,100,000 distinct CDR3 sequences, around 43% being singletons.

Sequences were obtained from blood. The V gene is TRBV15, the J gene TRBJ2-1; perhaps TRBD2 as D (5 bases). The receptor comes from a woman aged 60-75 years in good health. CDR3 amino acids: CATSRDGSVRFF. In DNA form, the CDR3 reads TGTGCCACCAGCAGAGATGGTAGCGTACGGTTCTTC.